A single sample gave rise to the 15 T cell receptor beta chains below, sequenced in a study of cytomegalovirus exposure and HLA in healthy donors. Primers included in the PCR were 60 Vbeta and 13 Jbeta primers. Some clones are missing from TCRdb's copy, which holds only in-frame ones; the method was immunoSEQ multiplex PCR. This sample has 150,000 to 160,000 clones; around 68% occur once, and the top ten carry around 2.3%. What was sequenced was PBMCs. The receptor source for this set is a man under 40 in good health and CMV-seronegative.

The chain joins TRBV10-3 to TRBJ1-3; 9 nucleotides align to TRBD1. The CDR3 is 20 residues long. From germline, CDR1 is ENHRY and CDR2 SYGVKD. Trimming took 0 bases from V and 0 from J; bases not matched to a gene: 12. CDR3 DNA: TGTGCCATCAGTGAGTCGCAGGACAGGGGCGCTCGGAGCTCTGGAAACACCATATATTTT. Its translation is CAISESQDRGARSSGNTIYF.

The chain is built from TRBV6-5 and TRBJ1-4; D unresolved. This CDR3 spans 14 amino acids. The V gene's germline CDR1 is MNHEY and CDR2 SVGAGI. Trimming took off 0 bases at V and 8 bases at J, with 10 bases between the two ends. Here the CDR3 reads CASSYSFGGEKLFF. The DNA of the CDR3 is TGTGCCAGCAGTTACTCGTTTGGCGGGGAAAAACTGTTTTTT.

The V gene is TRBV25-1, the J gene TRBJ2-5; D perhaps matches TRBD2 (6 bases). There are 15 residues in the CDR3. Germline loops: CDR1 MGHDK, CDR2 SYGVNS. The germline V and J ends were trimmed by 2 bases and 2 bases, with 12 bases remaining between them. The CDR3 here is CASSEPSGTQETQYF. The CDR3 DNA reads as TGTGCCAGCAGTGAACCGTCGGGGACTCAAGAGACCCAGTACTTC. Full variable domain (missing parts from reference TRBV25-1 and TRBJ2-5): EADIYQTPRYLVIGTGKKITLECSQTMGHDKMYWYQQDPGMELHLIHYSYGVNSTEKGDLSSESTVSRIRTEHFPLTLESARPSHTSQYLCASSEPSGTQETQYFGPGTRLLVL.

The chain employs TRBV6-6 and TRBJ2-7; 9 nucleotides agree with TRBD1. V dropped 5 bases and J dropped 0; count of bases not matched to a gene: 2. CDR3 size: 14 residues. Germline CDR1 and CDR2: MNHNY and SVGAGI (reference sequence). The DNA for the CDR3 is TGTGCCAGCAGTGGGACAGGGAGCTCCTACGAGCAGTACTTC. The encoded protein is CASSGTGSSYEQYF.

The genes are TRBV4-2 and TRBJ1-6, with a possible D match to TRBD1 (5 bases). CDR1 and CDR2 from the germline V gene are LGHNA and YNFKEQ. The CDR3 runs 20 residues. The V gene lost 0 bases and the J gene lost 0 bases, with 18 bases spanning the gap. CDR3 protein: CASSQDGAGPQSSYNSPLHF. DNA of the CDR3: TGTGCCAGCAGCCAAGATGGGGCAGGGCCCCAGAGCTCCTATAATTCACCCCTCCACTTT.

This rearrangement joins TRBV7-6 to TRBJ2-2, with D possibly being TRBD1 (9 bases). Trimming removed 5 bases from V and 6 bases from J, with 22 bases in between. The germline V gene encodes CDR1 SGHVS and CDR2 FNYEAQ. The CDR3 is 17 amino acids. Here the CDR3 DNA reads TGTGCCAGCAGCACTAGCGGAGGGACAGGGTATTCCGGGGAGCTGTTTTTT. Protein sequence: CASSTSGGTGYSGELFF. The full variable domain, in which reference TRBV7-6 and TRBJ2-2 provide the parts outside the CDR3, is GAGVSQSPRYKVTKRGQDVALRCDPISGHVSLYWYRQALGQGPEFLTYFNYEAQQDKSGLPNDRFSAERPEGSISTLTIQRTEQRDSAMYRCASSTSGGTGYSGELFFGEGSRLTVL.

The genes are TRBV28 and TRBJ1-1; possible D gene TRBD1, 6 bases. V was clipped by 2 bases and J by 4 bases, with 17 bases between them. There are 16 residues in the CDR3. CDR1 MDHEN and CDR2 SYDVKM come from the germline V gene. The DNA for the CDR3 is TGTGCCAGCAGTTTACAGGGCCCGGGAGGGGGCACTGAAGCTTTCTTT. This translates into CASSLQGPGGGTEAFF.

The rearrangement links TRBV27 to TRBJ2-3, with D tentatively TRBD1 (7 bases). CDR1 MNHEY and CDR2 SMNVEV come from the germline V gene (reference sequence). The V and J ends lost 5 bases and 6 bases respectively, with 15 bases between them. The CDR3 length is 14 residues. This chain's CDR3 is CASSPGGLVDTQYF. The CDR3 DNA reads as TGTGCCAGCAGTCCAGGGGGGCTGGTGGATACGCAGTATTTT.

This clone was recorded once. The J gene is TRBJ2-5, the V gene TRBV5-6, with D possibly TRBD1 on 5 matching bases. The CDR3 has 13 amino acids. V lost 0 bases and J 2 bases, leaving 5 bases between the germline ends. CDR1 is SGHDT, CDR2 YYEEEE, per germline. CDR3 protein: CASSLDRQETQYF. The CDR3 region has the DNA TGTGCCAGCAGCTTGGACAGGCAAGAGACCCAGTACTTC. The full variable domain, with the rest looked up from reference TRBV5-6 and TRBJ2-5, is DAGVTQSPTHLIKTRGQQVTLRCSPKSGHDTVSWYQQALGQGPQFIFQYYEEEERQRGNFPDRFSGHQFPNYSSELNVNALLLGDSALYLCASSLDRQETQYFGPGTRLLVL.

V gene TRBV29-1 combines with J gene TRBJ2-1, with 8 positions matching TRBD2. V shed 5 bases and J 4 bases; nucleotides not matched to a gene: 7. The CDR3 is made up of 14 amino acids. CDR1 is SQVTM and CDR2 is ANQGSEA in the germline V gene. The chain's CDR3 is CSVHQRGLYNEQFF. In nucleotides, the CDR3 is TGCAGCGTTCACCAGCGGGGGCTTTACAATGAGCAGTTCTTC.

The chain carries TRBV30 and TRBJ2-2, with D perhaps TRBD1 (5 bases). Per germline, CDR1 GTSNPN and CDR2 SVGIG (reference sequence). There are 14 residues in the CDR3. V was clipped by 0 bases and J by 7 bases, with 12 bases between them. CDR3 nucleotide sequence: TGTGCCTGGAGTGTCTCCAGGGTTAACGGGGAGCTGTTTTTT. It specifies CAWSVSRVNGELFF.

In regard to this clone: Its ends do not fully match the called genes, so a read error is possible. Written as DNA, the CDR3 is TGTGCCAGGAGTCCCCATACCCGGGAGCTCAATCAGCCCCAGAATTTT. It specifies CARSPHTRELNQPQNF. The genes are TRBV5-3 and TRBJ1-5; D not certain. TRBV5-3 qualifies as an ORF whose function is uncertain. There are 16 residues in the CDR3.

V and J are TRBV2 and TRBJ1-1; D gene unclear. Trimming removed 3 bases at V and 7 bases at J, with 12 bases between. The CDR3 extends over 13 amino acids. Germline CDR1 is SNHLY and CDR2 is FYNNEI. The CDR3 nucleotides are TGTGCCAGCAGTGAGTGGCCCGGAGGTGAAGCTTTCTTT. It translates to CASSEWPGGEAFF.

The rearrangement links TRBV5-6 to TRBJ2-1, with TRBD1 matching 9 bases. V shed 5 bases and J 8 bases; nucleotides not matched to a gene: 8. The CDR3 contains 14 residues. Germline V gives CDR1 SGHDT, CDR2 YYEEEE. This CDR3 is CASSPGTGPDEQFF. The CDR3 DNA reads TGTGCCAGCAGTCCCGGGACAGGGCCCGATGAGCAGTTCTTC.

This chain connects TRBV5-1 to TRBJ2-6, with D maybe TRBD1 (5 bases). V shed 2 bases and J shed 2 bases, with 23 bases lying between them. This CDR3 has 20 amino acids. Germline values: CDR1 SGHRS, CDR2 YFSETQ. The CDR3 bases are TGCGCCAGCAGCTTTCCCCTGGGTGGCAGGCTGGGGCCTGGGGCCAACGTCCTGACTTTC. Amino acid sequence: CASSFPLGGRLGPGANVLTF.